This TCR beta chain was recovered during a study of a mutant IDH1 vaccine in newly diagnosed glioma. Study information: Vaccine dosing followed radiotherapy by 4-6 weeks, or accompanied temozolomide cycles.

Time point described: week 47, end of study. Vaccination comprised doses that each held 300 ug of mutant IDH1 20-mer peptide, plus topical imiquimod. Astrocytomas that were new, WHO grade 3 or 4, IDH1-mutant and ATRX-lost were present in the donors. The method was immunoSEQ multiplex PCR; TCRdb's version includes in-frame clones alone and lacks a portion of them. The sample has 20,000 to 30,000 clones, more than 75% seen once. Germline CDR1 and CDR2: DFQATT and SNEGSKA (reference sequence). This CDR3 is 11 amino acids long. The V and J ends lost 3 bases and 10 bases respectively, with 12 bases between them. This clone was detected only once. What it binds is not known.

The sample consisted of PBMCs, taken from a glioma patient whose treatment included an IDH1 peptide vaccine. This receptor was obtained from a man aged 40-49 years with glioma. Some clones in this sample may be carry-over from other donors' samples. The chain links TRBV20-1 to TRBJ1-1, with unresolved D. The DNA of the CDR3 is TGCAGTGCTAGCCAGGTATTGGGAGCTTTCTTT. It yields the protein CSASQVLGAFF.